A single sample is the source of the 26 T cell receptor beta chains below, sequenced in a study of blood T cell repertoires in COVID-19. Libraries were prepared by immunoSEQ multiplex PCR; TCRdb keeps only in-frame clonotypes and omits some of them. The data hold around 240,000 clones, with about nine tenths observed a single time. Sequenced: PBMCs or T cells enriched from blood (not recorded which). The source of these receptors is a human donor in a cohort exposed to, infected with or recovered from COVID-19 (not recorded which). The donor label of this sample is uncertain.

The rearrangement joins TRBV4-1 to TRBJ1-5; 7 nucleotides align to TRBD1. This CDR3 has 15 residues. V gave up 1 base and J gave up 4 bases; unmatched junction bases: 4. Germline CDR1 reads MGHRA; CDR2 reads YSYEKL. The CDR3 loop reads CASSQGQGTNQPQHF. Written as DNA, the CDR3 is TGCGCCAGCAGCCAAGGACAGGGCACGAATCAGCCCCAGCATTTT.

This clone was seen once. The genes are TRBV13 and TRBJ2-1, with TRBD2 matching over 8 bases. The V and J ends lost 1 base and 10 bases, in that order; junction bases with no gene match: 6. Germline CDR1 and CDR2: PRHDT and FYEKMQ (reference sequence). CDR3 length: 14 residues. CDR3 coding DNA: TGTGCCAGCAGCTTAGCGGGGGGGTTTGGCGAGCAGTTCTTC. It specifies CASSLAGGFGEQFF.

Here the CDR3 DNA reads TGTGCCAGTTACGGGACAGGGGGACTGAACACTGAAGCTTTCTTT. This codes for CASYGTGGLNTEAFF. The chain couples TRBV19 to TRBJ1-1; TRBD1 aligns across 11 bases. Germline CDR1 is LNHDA and CDR2 is SQIVND (reference sequence). Germline trimming cut 8 bases from V and 0 bases from J; bases unmatched to any gene: 5. CDR3 size: 15 residues. Full variable domain (outside the CDR3, taken from reference TRBV19 and TRBJ1-1): DGGITQSPKYLFRKEGQNVTLSCEQNLNHDAMYWYRQDPGQGLRLIYYSQIVNDFQKGDIAEGYSVSREKKESFPLTVTSAQKNPTAFYLCASYGTGGLNTEAFFGQGTRLTVV.

This clone was picked up one time. The chain links TRBV14 to TRBJ2-7, with 11 bases identical to TRBD1. This CDR3 contains 14 residues. Germline CDR1 reads SGHDN; CDR2 reads FVKESK. With V trimmed by 4 bases and J by 4 bases, 3 bases remained unmatched. CDR3 amino acids: CASSRDRGFYEQYF. The DNA of the CDR3 is TGTGCCAGCAGCCGGGACAGGGGGTTTTACGAGCAGTACTTC.

The chain carries TRBV27 and TRBJ2-1; 7 bases align to TRBD2. The CDR3 loop spans 16 amino acids. V lost 2 bases and J lost 3; bases outside the gene matches: 7. In germline, CDR1 is MNHEY, CDR2 SMNVEV (reference sequence). The CDR3: CASSLSGGEGYNEQFF. The CDR3 DNA reads as TGTGCCAGCAGTTTAAGTGGGGGGGAGGGCTACAATGAGCAGTTCTTC.

The chain uses TRBV30 and TRBJ1-4; the D is unclear. Deletions cut 4 bases from V and 0 bases from J, with 9 bases between. Germline V gene lookup returns CDR1 GTSNPN and CDR2 SVGIG (reference sequence). The CDR3 is 14 residues long. CDR3 in DNA: TGTGCCTGGAACGTCAGAACAACTAATGAAAAACTGTTTTTT. It yields the protein CAWNVRTTNEKLFF.

The genes are TRBV9 and TRBJ2-3; unclear D gene. The CDR3 extends over 13 amino acids. CDR1 and CDR2 (germline): SGDLS, YYNGEE. V lost 0 bases to trimming and J lost 4 bases, with 6 bases between them. CDR3: CASSVGVADTQYF. The CDR3 DNA follows: TGTGCCAGCAGCGTAGGAGTGGCAGATACGCAGTATTTT. Full variable domain (remainder filled in from reference TRBV9 and TRBJ2-3): DSGVTQTPKHLITATGQRVTLRCSPRSGDLSVYWYQQSLDQGLQFLIQYYNGEERAKGNILERFSAQQFPDLHSELNLSSLELGDSALYFCASSVGVADTQYFGPGTRLTVL.

This chain joins TRBV19 and TRBJ1-1; no clear D. In germline, CDR1 is LNHDA, CDR2 SQIVND (reference sequence). This CDR3 contains 11 residues. V dropped 3 bases and J dropped 8 bases, with 7 bases sitting between them. Written as DNA, the CDR3 is TGTGCCAGTAGTATCCTCGGGGAAGCTTTCTTT. This translates into CASSILGEAFF.

This clone was seen many times. The chain links TRBV30 to TRBJ1-1; D is perhaps TRBD1 (6 bases). V dropped 0 bases and J dropped 1 base, with 12 bases sitting between them. The CDR3 spans 15 residues. CDR1 and CDR2 (germline): GTSNPN, SVGIG (reference sequence). CDR3 in amino acids: CAWSVGGSRNTEAFF. CDR3 sequence (DNA): TGTGCCTGGAGTGTTGGGGGCAGTAGGAACACTGAAGCTTTCTTT.

This clone occurred once. This chain uses TRBV2 with TRBJ1-4; D unresolved. V gave up 7 bases and J gave up 7 bases, with 16 bases separating them. The germline gives CDR1 SNHLY, CDR2 FYNNEI. CDR3 length: 14 amino acids. The CDR3 sequence is CASTNLGIGEKLFF. CDR3 bases: TGTGCCAGCACCAACTTGGGCATTGGTGAAAAACTGTTTTTT.

The chain uses TRBV5-5 and TRBJ2-7, with TRBD1 matching 7 bases. Trimming took 0 bases from V and 3 from J; bases not matched to a gene: 9. The CDR3 extends over 16 amino acids. Germline V gene lookup returns CDR1 SGHKS and CDR2 YYEKEE (reference sequence). The CDR3 protein is CASSLDSDRVNYEQYF. The CDR3 coding sequence is TGTGCCAGCAGCTTGGATAGTGACAGGGTGAACTACGAGCAGTACTTC. Looking up the rest from reference TRBV5-5 and TRBJ2-7 gives the full variable domain: DAGVTQSPTHLIKTRGQQVTLRCSPISGHKSVSWYQQVLGQGPQFIFQYYEKEERGRGNFPDRFSARQFPNYSSELNVNALLLGDSALYLCASSLDSDRVNYEQYFGPGTRLTVT.

The chain is built from TRBV28 and TRBJ1-2; the match to TRBD1 covers 12 bases. Trimming removed 3 bases from V and 8 bases from J; junction bases left unmatched: 7. This CDR3 spans 15 amino acids. Germline V gives CDR1 MDHEN, CDR2 SYDVKM. CDR3 sequence: CASSFRDRGRGGYTF. The CDR3 DNA reads TGTGCCAGCAGTTTCCGGGACAGGGGGCGAGGCGGCTACACCTTC.

This clone was observed a single time. The V call is TRBV15, the J call TRBJ1-4; D ambiguous. The CDR3 sequence is 15 residues long. V lost 0 bases and J 7 bases, leaving 12 bases between the germline ends. CDR1 is LNHNV, CDR2 YYDKDF, per germline (reference sequence). The CDR3 region has the DNA TGTGCCACCAGCAGAGATGGGAGGGCTGGTGAAAAACTGTTTTTT. Translating it yields CATSRDGRAGEKLFF.

The chain recombines TRBV2 with TRBJ1-2, with D possibly being TRBD1 (5 bases). The CDR3 extends over 14 amino acids. Trimming shortened V by 7 bases and J by 4 bases, and 16 bases separated the two germline ends. Germline-derived CDR1 and CDR2 are SNHLY and FYNNEI. The chain's CDR3 is CASIQEAGPYGYTF. The CDR3 DNA sequence: TGTGCCAGCATTCAAGAGGCGGGGCCCTATGGCTACACCTTC.

The chain links TRBV5-5 to TRBJ2-7; no firm D call. CDR3 length: 13 residues. The V end was cut by 0 bases, the J end by 0 bases, with 4 bases between. Per the germline V gene, CDR1 is SGHKS and CDR2 is YYEKEE (reference sequence). The CDR3 sequence is CASSLAFSYEQYF. CDR3 sequence (DNA): TGTGCCAGCAGCTTGGCATTCTCCTACGAGCAGTACTTC.

V usage is TRBV7-2 and J usage is TRBJ1-4; 8 nucleotides line up with TRBD1. The V segment lost 5 bases and the J segment 3 bases; nucleotides outside the gene matches: 2. The CDR3 totals 14 residues. Per germline, CDR1 SGHTA and CDR2 FQGNSA. Here the CDR3 reads CASSPQGANEKLFF. DNA for the CDR3: TGTGCCAGCAGCCCACAGGGGGCTAATGAAAAACTGTTTTTT. Filled out from reference TRBV7-2 and TRBJ1-4, the complete variable domain reads GAGVSQSPSNKVTEKGKDVELRCDPISGHTALYWYRQSLGQGLEFLIYFQGNSAPDKSGLPSDRFSAERTGGSVSTLTIQRTQQEDSAVYLCASSPQGANEKLFFGSGTQLSVL.

This chain connects TRBV18 to TRBJ1-1; TRBD1 might be the D (5 bases). V lost 0 bases and J lost 0, with 17 bases in between. The length of the CDR3 is 18 residues. CDR1 and CDR2 (germline): KGHSH, LQKENI. CDR3 in amino acids: CASSPPITGPKLNTEAFF. The CDR3 nucleotides are TGTGCCAGCTCACCACCGATTACAGGACCCAAACTGAACACTGAAGCTTTCTTT.

The chain joins TRBV24-1 to TRBJ2-2, with D unresolved. CDR3 length: 14 residues. Germline-derived CDR1 and CDR2 are KGHDR and SFDVKD. Trimming cost V 3 bases and J 5 bases, with 9 bases left between them. CDR3 coding DNA: TGTGCCACCAGTGATCGTGAGGATACCGGGGAGCTGTTTTTT. This encodes CATSDREDTGELFF.

The rearrangement links TRBV7-2 to TRBJ1-2, with 10 bases lining up with TRBD1. J lost 8 bases, V lost 2 bases, and 5 bases had no gene match. The CDR3 consists of 14 residues. CDR1 SGHTA and CDR2 FQGNSA come from the germline V gene. This chain's CDR3 is CASSLRQGAGGYTF. Written as DNA, the CDR3 is TGTGCCAGCAGCTTAAGACAGGGGGCAGGAGGCTACACCTTC.

The chain joins TRBV11-3 to TRBJ2-3; 10 nucleotides match TRBD2. V trimming: 5 bases; J trimming: 4 bases; junction bases outside the gene matches: 9. Per the germline V gene, CDR1 is SGHNT and CDR2 is YENEEA. The CDR3 sequence is 16 residues long. The CDR3 sequence: CASSPGAGGFADTQYF. The CDR3 DNA follows: TGTGCCAGCAGCCCCGGAGCGGGGGGGTTTGCAGATACGCAGTATTTT.

In nucleotides, the CDR3 is TGTGCCAGCAGCTTGAGCGGGGGACAAGAGACCCAGTACTTC. It yields the protein CASSLSGGQETQYF. V and J are TRBV5-6 and TRBJ2-5, with 8 bases fitting TRBD2. The ends lost 1 base at V and 2 bases at J; junction bases unmatched: 1. The germline V gene has CDR1 SGHDT and CDR2 YYEEEE. This CDR3 spans 14 amino acids.

The rearrangement links TRBV7-6 to TRBJ2-3; D may be TRBD2 (6 bases). The germline V gene encodes CDR1 SGHVS and CDR2 FNYEAQ. CDR3 size: 13 residues. Trimming took 5 bases from V and 3 from J, leaving 9 bases between them. The CDR3, as DNA: TGTGCCAGCAGCCTAGGAGGGACAGATACGCAGTATTTT. Protein sequence: CASSLGGTDTQYF. The full variable domain, with the rest looked up from reference TRBV7-6 and TRBJ2-3, is GAGVSQSPRYKVTKRGQDVALRCDPISGHVSLYWYRQALGQGPEFLTYFNYEAQQDKSGLPNDRFSAERPEGSISTLTIQRTEQRDSAMYRCASSLGGTDTQYFGPGTRLTVL.

This chain uses TRBV4-1 with TRBJ2-4, with TRBD1 matching over 8 bases. The junction had 8 bases not matched to a gene; V was cut back by 1 base and J by 0 bases. The germline V gene encodes CDR1 MGHRA and CDR2 YSYEKL. The CDR3 contains 18 residues. CDR3 sequence (DNA): TGCGCCAGCAGCCAAGCGACAGGGGACAACGAAGCCAAAAACATTCAGTACTTC. Translated: CASSQATGDNEAKNIQYF.

V is TRBV7-2 and J is TRBJ2-3; the match to TRBD2 covers 8 bases. From germline, CDR1 is SGHTA and CDR2 FQGNSA. This CDR3 spans 13 amino acids. J lost 6 bases, V lost 2 bases, and 1 base had no gene match. The CDR3 reads CASSLPSGDTQYF. The CDR3 coding sequence is TGTGCCAGCAGCTTACCTAGCGGGGATACGCAGTATTTT.

CDR3 nucleotides: TGTGCCAGCAGCGCCCAGGGGGCCGTTAATGAAAAACTGTTTTTT. The encoded protein is CASSAQGAVNEKLFF. This chain uses TRBV11-2 with TRBJ1-4; 8 bases match TRBD1. The CDR3 sequence is 15 residues long. Germline loops: CDR1 SGHAT, CDR2 FQNNGV. V trimming: 5 bases; J trimming: 4 bases; junction bases outside the gene matches: 6.

The chain joins TRBV7-9 to TRBJ1-5; D gene unclear. CDR1 and CDR2 from the germline V gene are SEHNR and FQNEAQ (reference sequence). V was cut by 5 bases and J by 4 bases, with 18 bases left in between. The CDR3 consists of 16 residues. CDR3 DNA: TGTGCCAGCAGCGCGACCCTTGCAACGGGAAATCAGCCCCAGCATTTT. It codes for CASSATLATGNQPQHF.